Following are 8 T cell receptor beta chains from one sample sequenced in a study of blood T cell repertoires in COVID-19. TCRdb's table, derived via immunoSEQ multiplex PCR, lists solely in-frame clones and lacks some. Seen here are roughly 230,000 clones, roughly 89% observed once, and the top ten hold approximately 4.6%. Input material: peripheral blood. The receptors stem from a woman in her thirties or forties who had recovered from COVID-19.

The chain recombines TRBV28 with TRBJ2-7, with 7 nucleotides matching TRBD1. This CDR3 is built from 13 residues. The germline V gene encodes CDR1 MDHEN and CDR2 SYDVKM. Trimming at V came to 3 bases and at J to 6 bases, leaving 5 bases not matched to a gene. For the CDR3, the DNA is TGTGCCAGCAGTTTCTGGACAGGTGGCGAGCAGTACGTC. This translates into CASSFWTGGEQYV.

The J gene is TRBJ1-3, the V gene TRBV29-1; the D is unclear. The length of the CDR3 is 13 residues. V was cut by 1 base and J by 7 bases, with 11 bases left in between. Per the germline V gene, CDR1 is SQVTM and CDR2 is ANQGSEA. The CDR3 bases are TGCAGCGTTGAAGGCGTAGGAGGGAACACCATATATTTT. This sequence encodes CSVEGVGGNTIYF.

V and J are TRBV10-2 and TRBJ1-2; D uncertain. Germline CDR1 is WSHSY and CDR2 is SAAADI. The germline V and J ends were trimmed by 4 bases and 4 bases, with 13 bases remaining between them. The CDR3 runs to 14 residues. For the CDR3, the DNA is TGCGCCAGCAGTGTTGGAGGAGGAACCTATGGCTACACCTTC. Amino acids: CASSVGGGTYGYTF.

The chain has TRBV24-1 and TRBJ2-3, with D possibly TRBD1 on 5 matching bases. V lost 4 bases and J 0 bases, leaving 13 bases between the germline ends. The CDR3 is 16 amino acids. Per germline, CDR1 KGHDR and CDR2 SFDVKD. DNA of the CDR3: TGTGCCACCAGTGACTGGACATACTCTAGCACAGATACGCAGTATTTT. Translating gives CATSDWTYSSTDTQYF.

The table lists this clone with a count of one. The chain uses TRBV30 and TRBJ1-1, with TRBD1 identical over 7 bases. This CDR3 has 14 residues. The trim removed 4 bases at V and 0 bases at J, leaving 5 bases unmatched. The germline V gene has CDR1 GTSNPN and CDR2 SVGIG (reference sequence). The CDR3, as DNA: TGTGCCTGGAATCCCGGACAGGTGAACACTGAAGCTTTCTTT. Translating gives CAWNPGQVNTEAFF.

This CDR3 is CSVAVTGAFYNEQFF. In DNA, the CDR3 is TGCAGCGTTGCCGTAACAGGGGCTTTTTACAATGAGCAGTTCTTC. The gene calls are TRBV29-1 and TRBJ2-1; TRBD1 matches 7 bases. Germline V gives CDR1 SQVTM, CDR2 ANQGSEA. The V gene end was trimmed by 4 bases and the J gene end by 4 bases; junction bases not matched to a gene: 10. The CDR3 spans 15 residues.

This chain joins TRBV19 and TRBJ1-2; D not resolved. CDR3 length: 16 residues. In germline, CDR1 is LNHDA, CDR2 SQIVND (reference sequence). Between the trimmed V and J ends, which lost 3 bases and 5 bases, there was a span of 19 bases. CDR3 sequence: CASSISAVRFGYGYTF. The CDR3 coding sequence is TGTGCCAGTAGTATTTCGGCAGTTAGATTCGGGTATGGCTACACCTTC. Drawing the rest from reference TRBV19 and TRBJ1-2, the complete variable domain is DGGITQSPKYLFRKEGQNVTLSCEQNLNHDAMYWYRQDPGQGLRLIYYSQIVNDFQKGDIAEGYSVSREKKESFPLTVTSAQKNPTAFYLCASSISAVRFGYGYTFGSGTRLTVV.

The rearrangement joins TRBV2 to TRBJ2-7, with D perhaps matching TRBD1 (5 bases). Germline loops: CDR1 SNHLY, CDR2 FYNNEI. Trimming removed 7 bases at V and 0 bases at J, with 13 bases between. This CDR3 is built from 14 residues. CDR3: CASTQETVSYEQYV. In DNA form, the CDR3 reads TGTGCCAGCACTCAAGAGACAGTCTCCTACGAGCAGTACGTC.